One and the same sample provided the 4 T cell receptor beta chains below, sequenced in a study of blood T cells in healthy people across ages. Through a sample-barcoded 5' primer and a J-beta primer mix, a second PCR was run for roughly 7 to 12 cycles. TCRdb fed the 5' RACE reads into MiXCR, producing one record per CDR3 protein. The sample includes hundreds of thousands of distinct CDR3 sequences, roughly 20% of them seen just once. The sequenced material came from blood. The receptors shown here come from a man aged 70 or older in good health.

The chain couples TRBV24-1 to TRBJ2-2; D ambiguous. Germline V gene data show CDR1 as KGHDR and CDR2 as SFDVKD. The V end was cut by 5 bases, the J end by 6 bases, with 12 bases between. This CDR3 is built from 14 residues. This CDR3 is CATSVSKRSGELFF. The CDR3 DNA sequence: TGTGCCACCAGTGTCTCCAAGAGATCCGGGGAGCTGTTTTTT.

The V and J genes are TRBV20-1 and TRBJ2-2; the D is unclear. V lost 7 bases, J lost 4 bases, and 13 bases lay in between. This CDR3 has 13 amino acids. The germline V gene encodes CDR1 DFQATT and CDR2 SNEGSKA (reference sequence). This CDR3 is CSVRRIPTGELFF. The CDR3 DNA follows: TGCAGTGTTCGACGAATCCCCACCGGGGAGCTGTTTTTT.

CDR3 in amino acids: CATSSSGNTIYF. The CDR3 nucleotides read TGTGCCACCTCAAGCTCTGGAAACACCATATATTTT. V gene TRBV28 combines with J gene TRBJ1-3; unclear D gene. V dropped 10 bases and J dropped 0 bases, with 7 bases sitting between them. CDR1 MDHEN and CDR2 SYDVKM come from the germline V gene. The length of the CDR3 is 12 residues.

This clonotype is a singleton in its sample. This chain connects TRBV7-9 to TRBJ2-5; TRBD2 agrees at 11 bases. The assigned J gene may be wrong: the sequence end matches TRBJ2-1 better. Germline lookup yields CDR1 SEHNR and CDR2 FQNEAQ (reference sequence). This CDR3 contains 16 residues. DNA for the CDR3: TGTGCCAGCAGCCCCCCACTAGCGGGAGTTCTCAATGAGCAGTTCTTC. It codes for CASSPPLAGVLNEQFF.